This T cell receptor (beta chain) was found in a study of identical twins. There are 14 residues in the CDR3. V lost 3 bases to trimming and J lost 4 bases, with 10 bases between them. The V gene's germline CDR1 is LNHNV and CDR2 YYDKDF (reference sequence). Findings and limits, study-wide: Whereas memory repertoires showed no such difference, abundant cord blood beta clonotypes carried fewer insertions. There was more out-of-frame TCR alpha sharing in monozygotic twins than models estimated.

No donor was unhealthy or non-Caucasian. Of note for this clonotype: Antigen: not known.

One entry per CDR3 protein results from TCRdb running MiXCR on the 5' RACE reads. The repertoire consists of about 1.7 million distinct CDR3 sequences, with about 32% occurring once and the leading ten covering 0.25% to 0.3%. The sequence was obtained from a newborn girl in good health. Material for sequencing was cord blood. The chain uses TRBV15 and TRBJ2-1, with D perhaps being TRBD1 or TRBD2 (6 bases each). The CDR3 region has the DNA TGTGCCACCAGCAGCGGGGGCCCATACAATGAGCAGTTCTTC. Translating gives CATSSGGPYNEQFF.